Below, 22 T cell receptor beta chains from the same sample are listed, as sequenced in a study of blood T cell repertoires in COVID-19. Repertoires were generated with immunoSEQ multiplex PCR, while TCRdb's copy carries only in-frame clones and drops some. The data contain about 69,000 clones, about 80% of them singletons. Sequencing used peripheral blood. The source is a man aged 45-65 years with COVID-19, enrolled during active disease.

The CDR3 sequence: CASSLAEDQPQHF. In DNA, the CDR3 is TGTGCCAGCAGCTTGGCAGAGGATCAGCCCCAGCATTTT. The chain recombines TRBV7-2 with TRBJ1-5; D unresolved. Germline values: CDR1 SGHTA, CDR2 FQGNSA. With 3 bases removed from V and 5 bases from J, the gap between germline ends came to 8 bases. This CDR3 region has 13 residues.

The J gene is TRBJ1-1, the V gene TRBV6-5, with 7 bases identical to TRBD1. The CDR3 length is 15 residues. V lost 2 bases to trimming and J lost 3 bases; unmatched junction nucleotides: 6. Germline values: CDR1 MNHEY, CDR2 SVGAGI. Here the CDR3 reads CASSYGNTGDTEAFF. The CDR3 nucleotides read TGTGCCAGCAGTTACGGTAACACAGGGGACACTGAAGCTTTCTTT.

This clone occurred a few times. The V gene is TRBV27, the J gene TRBJ2-7; no clear D. V dropped 5 bases and J dropped 4 bases, with 15 bases sitting between them. Germline CDR1 and CDR2: MNHEY and SMNVEV (reference sequence). This CDR3 is 14 amino acids long. The CDR3, as DNA: TGTGCCAGCAGTCCCGACCCGGAGACTTACGAGCAGTACTTC. Amino acids: CASSPDPETYEQYF.

The rearrangement joins TRBV7-9 to TRBJ1-5; TRBD1 is a possible D gene (6 bases). Trimming removed 5 bases from V and 5 bases from J, with 10 bases in between. Germline V CDR1 and CDR2: SEHNR, FQNEAQ (reference sequence). The CDR3 is made up of 13 amino acids. The CDR3 coding sequence is TGTGCCAGCAGCGCACAGGGCGATCAGCCCCAGCATTTT. Encoded protein: CASSAQGDQPQHF.

The chain combines TRBV5-6 with TRBJ1-1, with 10 bases that match TRBD1. Germline CDR1 is SGHDT and CDR2 is YYEEEE. J gave up 5 bases and V 0 bases, and 4 bases lay outside the gene matches. This CDR3 region has 15 residues. Written as DNA, the CDR3 is TGTGCCAGCAGCTTGGGGACAGGGGGTTTTACTGAAGCTTTCTTT. Its translation is CASSLGTGGFTEAFF.

The chain recombines TRBV2 with TRBJ2-2; D remains ambiguous. Germline CDR1 reads SNHLY; CDR2 reads FYNNEI. V lost 1 base to trimming and J lost 9 bases, with 9 bases between them. CDR3 length equals 13 residues. Here the CDR3 reads CASSEGVARELFF. In DNA form, the CDR3 reads TGTGCCAGCAGTGAAGGCGTAGCCCGGGAGCTGTTTTTT.

The rearrangement uses TRBV6-5 and TRBJ2-7, with D possibly matching TRBD1 (6 bases). V lost 6 bases to trimming and J lost 7 bases, with 19 bases between them. Germline-derived CDR1 and CDR2 are MNHEY and SVGAGI. The CDR3 length is 14 residues. The chain's CDR3 is CASSPSKQGREQYF. The CDR3 DNA follows: TGTGCCAGCAGCCCCTCAAAACAGGGTCGAGAGCAGTACTTC.

The chain employs TRBV12-5 and TRBJ2-7; TRBD1 agrees at 7 bases. The CDR3 is 12 residues long. Trimming removed 7 bases from V and 4 bases from J; junction bases left unmatched: 4. Germline CDR1 is LGHNT and CDR2 is FRNRAP. The CDR3: CASARTGYEQYF. The DNA for the CDR3 is TGTGCTAGTGCCCGGACAGGTTACGAGCAGTACTTC.

V and J are TRBV6-2 or TRBV6-3 and TRBJ1-6, with 8 bases matching TRBD1. Germline-derived CDR1 and CDR2 are MNHEY and SVGEGT. With 4 bases clipped from V and 9 bases from J, the junction kept 11 bases outside the gene matches. The CDR3 is 16 amino acids. The CDR3 loop reads CASSSDRQGFRSPLHF. The CDR3 coding sequence is TGTGCCAGCAGTTCCGACCGACAGGGGTTTCGTTCACCCCTCCACTTT.

By its share, this clone is large. V gene TRBV27 combines with J gene TRBJ1-6; no clear D. This CDR3 is built from 16 residues. Germline CDR1 is MNHEY and CDR2 is SMNVEV (reference sequence). Deletions cut 6 bases from V and 0 bases from J, with 12 bases between. CDR3 DNA sequence: TGTGCCAGCAGATTTACCGGTGTCTCCTATAATTCACCCCTCCACTTT. It specifies CASRFTGVSYNSPLHF.

Here the CDR3 reads CASSTTGLTLLYRYTF. The CDR3 DNA follows: TGTGCCAGCAGTACGACAGGGTTAACCCTTCTATACCGCTACACCTTC. The genes are TRBV27 and TRBJ1-2; 7 positions agree with TRBD1. V was clipped by 5 bases and J by 9 bases; unmatched bases: 18. This CDR3 has 16 residues. CDR1 is MNHEY, CDR2 SMNVEV, per germline (reference sequence).

The V call is TRBV11-2, the J call TRBJ1-6; D call uncertain. The germline CDR1 and CDR2 sequences are SGHAT and FQNNGV. The CDR3 is made up of 14 amino acids. V lost 4 bases, J lost 4 bases, and 8 bases lay in between. CDR3 DNA: TGTGCCAGCAGCTCCCGGGATTATAATTCACCCCTCCACTTT. Amino acids: CASSSRDYNSPLHF.

This chain connects TRBV30 to TRBJ2-3; a weak D match, TRBD2 (5 bases). Trimming stripped 3 bases from V and 6 bases from J, with 13 bases between. The germline V gene encodes CDR1 GTSNPN and CDR2 SVGIG (reference sequence). The CDR3 sequence is 13 residues long. Written as DNA, the CDR3 is TGTGCCTGGAGCGCAGCGGTAGCCGATACGCAGTATTTT. This sequence encodes CAWSAAVADTQYF.

This clone appeared once. The chain employs TRBV29-1 and TRBJ2-3; 7 bases agree with TRBD2. The germline V gene encodes CDR1 SQVTM and CDR2 ANQGSEA. CDR3 length equals 15 residues. V was clipped by 4 bases and J by 4 bases; unmatched bases: 11. The CDR3 here is CSVVLVGGGADTQYF. For the CDR3, the DNA is TGCAGCGTTGTCCTAGTCGGCGGGGGAGCAGATACGCAGTATTTT.

The chain couples TRBV7-6 to TRBJ2-7, with TRBD2 identical over 8 bases. The germline CDR1 and CDR2 sequences are SGHVS and FNYEAQ. The CDR3 is 18 residues long. Trimming at V came to 0 bases and at J to 6 bases, leaving 16 bases not matched to a gene. CDR3 sequence (DNA): TGTGCCAGCAGCTTAGCCCCCGCCGGGACTAGGGACGCCCTCGAGCAGTACTTC. It specifies CASSLAPAGTRDALEQYF.

This clone is a singleton in its sample. The chain has TRBV5-4 and TRBJ2-3, with a possible D match to TRBD2 (6 bases). V was trimmed by 0 bases and J by 2 bases, leaving 13 bases between them. CDR1 is SGHNT, CDR2 YYREEE, per germline (reference sequence). CDR3 length equals 16 residues. CDR3 protein: CASSLVVGGSTDTQYF. The DNA of the CDR3 is TGTGCCAGCAGCTTGGTCGTCGGGGGATCCACAGATACGCAGTATTTT.

The rearrangement uses TRBV18 and TRBJ2-5; 9 nucleotides agree with TRBD2. Germline CDR1 and CDR2: KGHSH and LQKENI. J lost 5 bases, V lost 0 bases, and 13 bases had no gene match. The CDR3 extends over 18 amino acids. The chain's CDR3 is CASSPPNAVSGGLETQYF. The CDR3 DNA sequence: TGTGCCAGCTCACCACCGAATGCAGTAAGCGGGGGGCTCGAGACCCAGTACTTC.

The chain is built from TRBV4-1 and TRBJ1-1; D is perhaps TRBD1 (6 bases). V lost 3 bases, J lost 2 bases, and 13 bases lay in between. Germline-derived CDR1 and CDR2 are MGHRA and YSYEKL. The CDR3 is 15 residues long. The CDR3 reads CASSHRTGRNTEAFF. The CDR3 DNA reads as TGCGCCAGCAGCCATAGAACAGGGAGAAACACTGAAGCTTTCTTT.

This chain connects TRBV6-1 to TRBJ2-1; 11 positions match TRBD1. The junction had 6 bases not matched to a gene; V was cut back by 4 bases and J by 1 base. Germline V gives CDR1 MNHNS, CDR2 SASEGT. This CDR3 has 17 residues. The CDR3 DNA reads TGTGCCAGCAGTGCCGGGACAGGGGGTGGTTCCTACAATGAGCAGTTCTTC. Translation: CASSAGTGGGSYNEQFF.

V is TRBV5-6 and J is TRBJ2-7; TRBD2 might be the D (6 bases). Trimming removed 4 bases at V and 0 bases at J, with 20 bases between. Germline assignment: CDR1 SGHDT and CDR2 YYEEEE. CDR3 size: 17 residues. CDR3 loop: CASSAARGIAYSYEQYF. The CDR3 DNA reads TGTGCCAGCAGCGCCGCACGGGGGATTGCTTACTCCTACGAGCAGTACTTC.

The V gene is TRBV6-5, the J gene TRBJ1-5; 8 nucleotides agree with TRBD1. From germline, CDR1 is MNHEY and CDR2 SVGAGI. V was pared by 8 bases and J by 7 bases, with 7 bases of the junction left unmatched. The CDR3 is 13 residues long. The CDR3 region is CASGTTGVQPQHF. The CDR3 DNA follows: TGTGCCAGCGGAACGACAGGGGTCCAGCCCCAGCATTTT.

This clone has more than one count but fewer than ten. The V gene is TRBV7-2, the J gene TRBJ1-6; the match to TRBD1 covers 8 bases. With V trimmed by 3 bases and J by 11 bases, 3 bases remained unmatched. The CDR3 has 13 amino acids. Per germline, CDR1 SGHTA and CDR2 FQGNSA. CDR3: CASSFRTGPPLHF. The CDR3, as DNA: TGTGCCAGCAGCTTCCGGACAGGGCCACCCCTCCACTTT.